Each of the 12 T cell receptor beta chains below was sequenced from the same sample in a study of cytomegalovirus exposure and HLA in healthy donors. Only in-frame clones appear in the TCRdb table, and some are missing; sequencing was by immunoSEQ multiplex PCR. The data hold 250,000 to 350,000 clones, with about 90% observed a single time. Sequenced material: PBMCs. The receptors come from a woman aged 25 to 39 in good health and CMV-seropositive.

The V call is TRBV18, the J call TRBJ1-1; 10 bases fit TRBD1. The CDR3 covers 15 residues. CDR1 is KGHSH, CDR2 LQKENI, per germline. Trimming cost V 3 bases and J 5 bases; bases outside gene matches: 6. The CDR3 is CASSPKGTGDTEAFF. Here the CDR3 DNA reads TGTGCCAGCTCACCCAAAGGGACAGGGGATACTGAAGCTTTCTTT.

This chain joins TRBV5-6 and TRBJ1-1; perhaps TRBD1 as D (6 bases). V was cut by 3 bases and J by 4 bases, with 16 bases left in between. From germline, CDR1 is SGHDT and CDR2 YYEEEE. The CDR3 has 15 residues. The CDR3 loop is CASSSEGHSGTEAFF. The DNA for the CDR3 is TGTGCCAGCAGCTCGGAGGGACACTCAGGCACTGAAGCTTTCTTT.

The chain uses TRBV4-1 and TRBJ2-2; D ambiguous. The CDR3 has 14 amino acids. Trimming took off 1 base at V and 4 bases at J, with 7 bases between the two ends. Germline-derived CDR1 and CDR2 are MGHRA and YSYEKL. CDR3 region: CASSQVHPTGELFF. CDR3 coding DNA: TGCGCCAGCAGCCAAGTACATCCCACCGGGGAGCTGTTTTTT.

This chain uses TRBV4-2 with TRBJ2-2; TRBD2 matches 12 bases. V lost 3 bases, J lost 3 bases, and 8 bases stayed unmatched. The CDR3 sequence is 18 residues long. The germline V gene has CDR1 LGHNA and CDR2 YNFKEQ. This chain's CDR3 is CASSQPSGGAGDTGELFF. The CDR3 nucleotides are TGTGCCAGCAGCCAGCCTAGCGGGGGGGCAGGAGACACCGGGGAGCTGTTTTTT.

V is TRBV11-2 and J is TRBJ2-7; 8 bases agree with TRBD2. The CDR3 sequence is 16 residues long. The V gene's germline CDR1 is SGHAT and CDR2 FQNNGV. Trimming at V came to 4 bases and at J to 3 bases, leaving 11 bases not matched to a gene. The CDR3 loop reads CASSSLSGNPLYEQYF. The DNA of the CDR3 is TGTGCCAGCAGCTCGCTTAGCGGGAATCCTCTCTACGAGCAGTACTTC.

The rearrangement uses TRBV30 and TRBJ2-3, with TRBD2 matching over 7 bases. This CDR3 has 14 amino acids. The ends lost 3 bases at V and 2 bases at J; junction bases unmatched: 5. Germline CDR1 GTSNPN, CDR2 SVGIG (reference sequence). In nucleotides, the CDR3 is TGTGCCTGGAGCCTAGCGGTAAACACAGATACGCAGTATTTT. Amino acids: CAWSLAVNTDTQYF. The full variable domain, its missing parts supplied by reference TRBV30 and TRBJ2-3, is SQTIHQWPATLVQPVGSPLSLECTVEGTSNPNLYWYRQAAGRGLQLLFYSVGIGQISSEVPQNLSASRPQDRQFILSSKKLLLSDSGFYLCAWSLAVNTDTQYFGPGTRLTVL.

The J gene is TRBJ1-1, the V gene TRBV6-5, with D unresolved. CDR1 and CDR2 (germline): MNHEY, SVGAGI. The germline V and J ends were trimmed by 2 bases and 1 base, with 11 bases remaining between them. The CDR3 runs to 15 residues. DNA for the CDR3: TGTGCCAGCAGTTACGGGCAGTTGTGGAACACTGAAGCTTTCTTT. Its protein product is CASSYGQLWNTEAFF.

The gene calls are TRBV4-2 and TRBJ2-5, with unresolved D. Trimming took off 1 base at V and 2 bases at J, with 8 bases between the two ends. The CDR3 totals 14 residues. Germline values: CDR1 LGHNA, CDR2 YNFKEQ. The chain's CDR3 is CASSQVDTQETQYF. CDR3 DNA sequence: TGTGCCAGCAGCCAAGTCGACACTCAAGAGACCCAGTACTTC.

The chain couples TRBV6-1 to TRBJ2-6; D is uncertain. In germline, CDR1 is MNHNS, CDR2 SASEGT. The CDR3 has 15 amino acids. Trimming shortened V by 7 bases and J by 2 bases, and 12 bases separated the two germline ends. Written as DNA, the CDR3 is TGTGCCAGCAAACTATCAGTTACTGGGGCCAACGTCCTGACTTTC. Its protein is CASKLSVTGANVLTF.

V is TRBV19 and J is TRBJ2-7; 9 bases line up with TRBD2. Germline V gene sequence: CDR1 LNHDA, CDR2 SQIVND (reference sequence). CDR3 length equals 18 residues. Trimming cost V 2 bases and J 2 bases; bases outside gene matches: 13. The CDR3 is CASSISAGGPAATYEQYF. The CDR3 region has the DNA TGTGCCAGTAGTATATCAGCGGGAGGCCCGGCCGCTACCTACGAGCAGTACTTC.

The chain uses TRBV7-6 and TRBJ2-7, with 9 bases matching TRBD1. The CDR3 is 16 residues long. Germline V lookup: CDR1 SGHVS, CDR2 FNYEAQ. V lost 5 bases, J lost 3 bases, and 11 bases stayed unmatched. CDR3 region: CASSPNPGQGFYEQYF. For the CDR3, the DNA is TGTGCCAGCAGCCCGAACCCGGGACAGGGTTTCTACGAGCAGTACTTC.

This chain links TRBV5-1 with TRBJ2-2; TRBD2 matches 7 bases. The CDR3 is made up of 17 amino acids. J gave up 5 bases and V 4 bases, and 14 bases lay outside the gene matches. Per germline, CDR1 SGHRS and CDR2 YFSETQ. As DNA, the CDR3 is TGCGCCAGCAGCCACAACGCGGGAGTTTTACGGACCGGGGAGCTGTTTTTT. Its protein is CASSHNAGVLRTGELFF.